These T cell receptor beta chains were read from a single sample in a study of control samples from healthy donors and cancer patients. Here immunoSEQ multiplex PCR was the method, and the copy in TCRdb shows in-frame clones only, minus some. This table holds over 100,000 clones, approximately 90% found once. The sequencing sample was made of blood. The receptor set was obtained from a human donor in good health. The donor label of this sample is uncertain. CDR3s include the opening cysteine and the closing phenylalanine or tryptophan. Fields, in order: CDR3 length, V gene, J gene, D gene, clone size, CDR3 protein, CDR3 DNA. D genes are given only for firm matches. Size values are once, few and many counts, or a class for expanded clones, and some rows have none.

length: 15; V: TRBV6-5; J: TRBJ1-1; D: TRBD1; size: .; CDR3: CASTPGQSFNTEAFF; DNA: TGTGCCAGCACCCCGGGACAGTCGTTCAACACTGAAGCTTTCTTT
length: 16; V: TRBV29-1; J: TRBJ1-2; D: .; size: .; CDR3: CSVEDRSGASSGGYTF; DNA: TGCAGCGTTGAAGATCGATCAGGGGCTTCTAGCGGTGGCTACACCTTC
length: 15; V: TRBV27; J: TRBJ1-2; D: .; size: .; CDR3: CASSLLAKPIYGYTF; DNA: TGTGCCAGCAGTTTATTGGCCAAGCCAATCTATGGCTACACCTTC
length: 16; V: TRBV6-2/TRBV6-3; J: TRBJ2-3; D: .; size: few; CDR3: CASSYSLIQAADTQYF; DNA: TGTGCCAGCAGTTACTCCCTGATCCAGGCGGCAGATACGCAGTATTTT
length: 12; V: TRBV6-5; J: TRBJ1-2; D: .; size: once; CDR3: CASVINSGGYTF; DNA: TGTGCCAGCGTAATCAACTCTGGTGGCTACACCTTC
length: 13; V: TRBV7-2; J: TRBJ2-3; D: .; size: .; CDR3: CASSLGGADTQYF; DNA: TGTGCCAGCAGCTTAGGTGGAGCCGATACGCAGTATTTT
length: 14; V: TRBV7-2; J: TRBJ2-3; D: TRBD1; size: .; CDR3: CASSGTGPGGTQYF; DNA: TGTGCCAGCAGCGGAACTGGGCCAGGGGGTACGCAGTATTTT
length: 16; V: TRBV18; J: TRBJ1-4; D: .; size: .; CDR3: CASSPREGPSNEKLFF; DNA: TGTGCCAGCTCACCACGGGAAGGGCCATCTAATGAAAAACTGTTTTTT
length: 10; V: TRBV29-1; J: TRBJ1-1; D: .; size: .; CDR3: CSVENAEAFF; DNA: TGCAGCGTTGAAAATGCTGAAGCTTTCTTT
length: 13; V: TRBV2; J: TRBJ2-7; D: .; size: .; CDR3: CASRRTGRGEQYF; DNA: TGTGCCAGCAGACGGACAGGGCGGGGGGAGCAGTACTTC
length: 15; V: TRBV15; J: TRBJ1-4; D: TRBD1; size: .; CDR3: CATSRDIQGNEKLFF; DNA: TGTGCCACCAGCAGAGATATACAGGGGAATGAAAAACTGTTTTTT
length: 15; V: TRBV11-2; J: TRBJ1-6; D: .; size: .; CDR3: CASSFSMGLNSPLHF; DNA: TGTGCCAGCAGCTTCTCCATGGGGTTGAATTCACCCCTCCACTTT
length: 15; V: TRBV20-1; J: TRBJ1-5; D: TRBD1; size: once; CDR3: CSASIPGQKDQPQHF; DNA: TGCAGTGCTAGTATACCGGGACAGAAGGATCAGCCCCAGCATTTT
length: 13; V: TRBV6-6; J: TRBJ1-3; D: .; size: .; CDR3: CASSPFQMDTIYF; DNA: TGTGCCAGCAGCCCCTTCCAGATGGACACCATATATTTT
length: 14; V: TRBV2; J: TRBJ2-1; D: TRBD1; size: .; CDR3: CASRLGQGFREQFF; DNA: TGTGCCAGCAGGTTGGGACAGGGATTTAGGGAGCAGTTCTTC
length: 15; V: TRBV6-5; J: TRBJ1-6; D: .; size: .; CDR3: CASSPPRGPNSPLHF; DNA: TGTGCCAGCAGCCCCCCTCGGGGGCCAAATTCACCCCTCCACTTT
length: 10; V: TRBV6-6; J: TRBJ1-1; D: .; size: .; CDR3: CASNGQEAFF; DNA: TGTGCCAGCAACGGACAGGAAGCTTTCTTT
length: 15; V: TRBV25-1; J: TRBJ1-6; D: .; size: .; CDR3: CASSEFGRESSPLHF; DNA: TGTGCCAGCAGTGAATTTGGCAGGGAAAGTTCACCCCTCCACTTT
length: 14; V: TRBV30; J: TRBJ1-1; D: .; size: .; CDR3: CAWTLKPQRNEAFF; DNA: TGTGCCTGGACCCTGAAGCCTCAGCGAAATGAAGCTTTCTTT
length: 16; V: TRBV4-1; J: TRBJ2-3; D: TRBD2; size: .; CDR3: CASSKLAGAYTDTQYF; DNA: TGCGCCAGCAGCAAACTAGCGGGGGCGTACACAGATACGCAGTATTTT
length: 13; V: TRBV11-2; J: TRBJ2-7; D: TRBD1; size: .; CDR3: CASSPGQIYEQYF; DNA: TGTGCCAGCAGCCCGGGACAGATCTACGAGCAGTACTTC
length: 14; V: TRBV9; J: TRBJ1-4; D: .; size: .; CDR3: CASSVAQNNEKLFF; DNA: TGTGCCAGCAGCGTAGCACAGAATAATGAAAAACTGTTTTTT
length: 15; V: TRBV6-2/TRBV6-3; J: TRBJ1-1; D: .; size: .; CDR3: CASRPRDNMNTEAFF; DNA: TGTGCCAGCAGGCCTCGGGACAATATGAACACTGAAGCTTTCTTT
length: 14; V: TRBV5-1; J: TRBJ2-7; D: TRBD2; size: .; CDR3: CASTGRGETGEQYF; DNA: TGCGCCAGCACGGGGCGGGGGGAAACCGGGGAGCAGTACTTC
length: 13; V: TRBV7-9; J: TRBJ2-2; D: .; size: .; CDR3: CASSLLNTGELFF; DNA: TGTGCCAGCAGCTTACTGAACACCGGGGAGCTGTTTTTT
length: 15; V: TRBV6-2/TRBV6-3; J: TRBJ2-4; D: .; size: .; CDR3: CASSYGGVAKNIQYF; DNA: TGTGCCAGCAGTTACGGAGGGGTTGCCAAAAACATTCAGTACTTC
length: 13; V: TRBV19; J: TRBJ1-1; D: .; size: .; CDR3: CASSIGQYTEAFF; DNA: TGTGCCAGTAGTATCGGACAGTACACTGAAGCTTTCTTT
length: 15; V: TRBV30; J: TRBJ2-3; D: .; size: .; CDR3: CAWSVGGRGTDTQYF; DNA: TGTGCCTGGAGTGTAGGGGGGCGCGGCACAGATACGCAGTATTTT
length: 12; V: TRBV10-3; J: TRBJ1-1; D: .; size: .; CDR3: CAIGAMNTEAFF; DNA: TGTGCCATCGGAGCCATGAACACTGAAGCTTTCTTT
length: 18; V: TRBV4-1; J: TRBJ1-4; D: .; size: .; CDR3: CASSQGHGTDLGAEKLFF; DNA: TGCGCCAGCAGCCAAGGGCACGGGACGGACCTTGGCGCTGAAAAACTGTTTTTT
length: 13; V: TRBV12-3/TRBV12-4; J: TRBJ2-3; D: .; size: .; CDR3: CASSHNPLDTQYF; DNA: TGTGCCAGCAGTCATAACCCCTTGGATACGCAGTATTTT
length: 14; V: TRBV27; J: TRBJ1-5; D: .; size: .; CDR3: CASSLSGGDQPQHF; DNA: TGTGCCAGCAGTTTATCCGGTGGTGATCAGCCCCAGCATTTT
length: 14; V: TRBV12-5; J: TRBJ1-4; D: TRBD1; size: .; CDR3: CASGPGQGFEKLFF; DNA: TGTGCTAGTGGTCCCGGACAGGGTTTTGAAAAACTGTTTTTT
length: 15; V: TRBV6-5; J: TRBJ2-7; D: TRBD1; size: .; CDR3: CASSRPDRGPYEQYF; DNA: TGTGCCAGCAGCCGACCGGACAGGGGACCCTACGAGCAGTACTTC
length: 17; V: TRBV12-5; J: TRBJ2-5; D: TRBD1; size: once; CDR3: CASGLRSGQGYQETQYF; DNA: TGTGCTAGTGGTCTGAGATCGGGACAGGGGTATCAAGAGACCCAGTACTTC
length: 16; V: TRBV11-1; J: TRBJ2-3; D: TRBD1; size: once; CDR3: CASSSQDRRGQNTQYF; DNA: TGTGCCAGCAGCTCCCAGGACAGAAGGGGACAGAATACGCAGTATTTT
length: 15; V: TRBV7-2; J: TRBJ1-2; D: .; size: .; CDR3: CASSLGGRESRSYTF; DNA: TGTGCCAGCAGCTTAGGCGGCAGGGAAAGTCGAAGCTACACCTTC